The clone carrying this T cell receptor beta chain has only one observation. The data were taken from a study of blood T cell repertoires in COVID-19. Assay used: immunoSEQ multiplex PCR; TCRdb lists only in-frame clones, some missing. Of roughly 300,000 clones listed, about nine tenths are singletons. V was pared by 0 bases and J by 4 bases, with 13 bases between. The CDR3 has 16 amino acids. The germline gives CDR1 SGHRS, CDR2 YFSETQ. The sequenced sample was peripheral blood. The TCR originated in a woman younger than 45 with COVID-19, enrolled during active disease. This chain links TRBV5-1 with TRBJ1-4; D may be TRBD1 (5 bases). CDR3 amino acids: CASSLVGVGGNEKLFF. The CDR3 nucleotides read TGCGCCAGCAGCTTGGTTGGGGTCGGGGGTAATGAAAAACTGTTTTTT.